The present T cell receptor (beta chain) was sequenced within a study of T cell changes during pregnancy in multiple sclerosis. TCRdb's copy holds only in-frame clones and misses some; the assay was immunoSEQ multiplex PCR. The top ten clones hold about 2% of a sample with 60,000 or so clones, less than 95% of them seen once. Germline CDR1 is SGHVS and CDR2 is FNYEAQ. This CDR3 is built from 15 residues. V was trimmed by 3 bases and J by 7 bases, leaving 18 bases between them. This chain uses TRBV7-6 with TRBJ1-1; D might be TRBD1 (5 bases). The sample in question was peripheral blood, obtained in the second trimester of pregnancy. The TCR sequence derives from a female donor in good health, enrolled as a control in a pregnancy study. The CDR3 DNA follows: TGTGCCAGCAGCTTGTCGTCCTGGGGGGGTGGTGAAGCTTTCTTT. It encodes CASSLSSWGGGEAFF. Combining the CDR3 with reference TRBV7-6 and TRBJ1-1 gives the whole variable domain GAGVSQSPRYKVTKRGQDVALRCDPISGHVSLYWYRQALGQGPEFLTYFNYEAQQDKSGLPNDRFSAERPEGSISTLTIQRTEQRDSAMYRCASSLSSWGGGEAFFGQGTRLTVV.